This TCR beta chain was sequenced for a study of T-cell memory formation after mild COVID-19 (dated by TCRdb to about 2021). Regarding the complete study: TCR sequence clusters from the two donors were found to be largely donor specific. Two young, previously healthy adult volunteers, one female and one male, were included in the cohort. Longitudinal TCRalpha and TCRbeta repertoire sequencing tracked T-cell clones expanding and contracting after mild COVID-19 in a couple of donors. Study-wide conclusions, independent of this receptor: Contracting CD4+ clones were found mainly in CM and EM memory subsets, while CD8+ clones were enriched in EMRA. SARS-CoV-2 specificity was not confirmed for the second-wave clones peaking on day 37. Some responding clones were detected in pre-infection memory, which suggested that pre-existing cross-reactive memory T cells had joined the SARS-CoV-2 response. Only two mild cases were covered in the study, and larger cohorts including severe cases with pre-infection samples were considered necessary. From day 15 to 85, contracting clones showed balanced CD4/CD8 phenotypes, whereas a second wave of clones that expanded from day 15 to 37 leaned towards CD4+.

Ficoll-Paque density gradient centrifugation was used to isolate PBMCs. CDR1 and CDR2 are read off the germline V gene (reference sequence) as LGHDT and YNNKEL. Spanning cysteine to phenylalanine, the CDR3 consists of 14 amino acids. The sequence is cut down to CDR3 DNA, 42 bases in frame from base 1. V is shortened by 4 bases, J by 3 bases, and the region joining them spans 11 bases. Remarks on this clonotype: The antigen it recognizes is unknown. Per-base qualities were not stored, and no clone one base away is much larger.

Sequencing was performed on an Illumina NovaSeq 6000. TCRalpha and TCRbeta cDNA libraries were built by 5'RACE with constant-segment primers, adding sample barcodes and unique molecular identifiers. Trizol reagent was used to extract RNA from every sample. The libraries were amplified in two PCR steps, and the second step added a second sample barcode and Illumina TruSeq adapters. Sequencing of libraries was performed on an Illumina NovaSeq with 2 x 150 bp paired-end reads. For the original study's pipeline: With migec v1.2.7, reads were demultiplexed and then collapsed into UMI-guided consensus sequences. Using mixcr v2.1.11, UMI consensuses were aligned to TRA and TRB V and J templates and then assembled into clonotypes. A clonotype was counted as expanded or contracted only when both edgeR and NoisET called the clonotype significant, with the noise models trained on biological replicates. For edgeR calls, the cutoffs were a false discovery rate-adjusted p below 0.01 and a log2 fold-change threshold of 1. As an exploratory analysis of dynamics, PCA with hierarchical clustering was applied to max-normalized trajectories of the 1000 most abundant clonotypes. The CD4 or CD8 phenotype of responding clones was assigned using the separately sequenced CD4+ and CD8+ repertoires. TCRdb's own reprocessing of the public reads used fastp at Q25 and MiXCR and kept productive beta chains. Each entry merges the rows of one CDR3 protein and shows their most common DNA and genes. TCRdb assigned the V and J calls; the authors' analysis was not used. The sample yields hundreds of thousands of distinct CDR3 sequences; about a sixth were counted once. Of the sample, 20% to 25% falls within the top ten clones.

Sequences were obtained from PBMCs or a T cell subset sorted from them (not recorded which). This TCR was recovered from a man between 18 and 29 years old who had mild COVID-19 (a few samples of this study predate the infection). The sample titles of this study are shuffled in the database, so cell type and time point are left out; the donor was told from shared clones. Rearrangement joined TRBV3-1 to TRBJ2-3, with TRBD2 perhaps the D gene, on 6 matching bases. The CDR3 is CASSRDLATDTQYF. The nucleotide sequence reads TGTGCCAGCAGCCGCGATCTAGCGACAGATACGCAGTATTTT.